This T cell receptor (beta chain) was obtained from a study of T cell changes during pregnancy in multiple sclerosis. Sequencing was performed with immunoSEQ multiplex PCR; in TCRdb, only in-frame clones are kept and a portion is missing. The sample yields more than 55,000 clones, less than 95% seen once. The CDR3 has 15 residues. The germline V gene has CDR1 SGHTA and CDR2 FQGNSA. The germline V and J ends were trimmed by 1 base and 7 bases, with 14 bases remaining between them. The clonotype comes from a female donor in good health, enrolled as a control in a pregnancy study. The J gene is TRBJ2-1, the V gene TRBV7-2, with a possible D match to TRBD1 (5 bases). Sequencing was performed on peripheral blood, taken in the third trimester of pregnancy. CDR3 protein: CASSLVPGPGNEQFF. CDR3 DNA sequence: TGTGCCAGCAGCTTAGTTCCAGGGCCAGGAAATGAGCAGTTCTTC. The full variable domain, with the rest looked up from reference TRBV7-2 and TRBJ2-1, is GAGVSQSPSNKVTEKGKDVELRCDPISGHTALYWYRQSLGQGLEFLIYFQGNSAPDKSGLPSDRFSAERTGGSVSTLTIQRTQQEDSAVYLCASSLVPGPGNEQFFGPGTRLTVL.